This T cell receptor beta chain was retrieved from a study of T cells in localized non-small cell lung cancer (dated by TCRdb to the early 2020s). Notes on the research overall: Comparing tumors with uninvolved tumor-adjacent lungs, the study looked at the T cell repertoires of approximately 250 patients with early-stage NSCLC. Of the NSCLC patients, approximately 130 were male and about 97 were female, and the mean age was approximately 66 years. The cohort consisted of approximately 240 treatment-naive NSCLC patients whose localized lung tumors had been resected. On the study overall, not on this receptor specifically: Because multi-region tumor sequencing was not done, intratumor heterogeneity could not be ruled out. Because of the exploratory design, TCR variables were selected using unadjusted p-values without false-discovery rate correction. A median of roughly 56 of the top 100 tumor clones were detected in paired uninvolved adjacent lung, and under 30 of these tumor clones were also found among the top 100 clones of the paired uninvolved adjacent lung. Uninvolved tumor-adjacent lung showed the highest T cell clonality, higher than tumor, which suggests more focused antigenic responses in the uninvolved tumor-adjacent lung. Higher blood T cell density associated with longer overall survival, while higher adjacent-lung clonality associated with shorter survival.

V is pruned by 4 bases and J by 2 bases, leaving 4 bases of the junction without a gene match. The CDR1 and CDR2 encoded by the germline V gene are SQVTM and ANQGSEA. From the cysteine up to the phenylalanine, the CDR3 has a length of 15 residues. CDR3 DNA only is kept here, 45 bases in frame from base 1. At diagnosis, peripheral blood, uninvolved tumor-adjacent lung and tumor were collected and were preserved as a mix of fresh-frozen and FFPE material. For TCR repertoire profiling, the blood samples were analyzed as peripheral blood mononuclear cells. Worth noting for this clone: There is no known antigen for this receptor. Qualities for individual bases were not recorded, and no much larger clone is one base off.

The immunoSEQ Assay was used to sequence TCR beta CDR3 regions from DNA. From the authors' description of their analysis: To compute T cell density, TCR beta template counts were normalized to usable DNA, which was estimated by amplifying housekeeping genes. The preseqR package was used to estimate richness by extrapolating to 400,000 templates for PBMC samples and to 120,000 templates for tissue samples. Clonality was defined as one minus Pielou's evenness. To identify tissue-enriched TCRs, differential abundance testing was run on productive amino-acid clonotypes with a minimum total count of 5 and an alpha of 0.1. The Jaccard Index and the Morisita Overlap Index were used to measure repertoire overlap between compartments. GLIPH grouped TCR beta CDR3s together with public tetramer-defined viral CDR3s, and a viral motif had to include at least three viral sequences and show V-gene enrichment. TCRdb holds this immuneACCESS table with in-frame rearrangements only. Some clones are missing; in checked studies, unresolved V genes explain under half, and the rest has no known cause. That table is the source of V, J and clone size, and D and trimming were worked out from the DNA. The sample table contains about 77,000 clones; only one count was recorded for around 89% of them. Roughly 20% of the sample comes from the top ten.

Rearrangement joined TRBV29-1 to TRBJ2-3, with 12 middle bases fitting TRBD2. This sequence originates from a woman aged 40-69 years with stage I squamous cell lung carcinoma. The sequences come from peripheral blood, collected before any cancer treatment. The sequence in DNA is TGCAGCGTTGGGACTAGCGGGGCTTTCACAGATACGCAGTATTTT. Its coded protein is CSVGTSGAFTDTQYF.